The T cell receptor beta chain under discussion was sequenced for a study of Graves' ophthalmopathy and Graves' hyperthyroidism. The germline gives CDR1 MDHEN, CDR2 SYDVKM. The CDR3 has 15 residues. V lost 1 base and J 9 bases, leaving 16 bases between the germline ends. Worth noting for this clonotype: Its antigen is not known.

A volume of around 10 ml of fresh peripheral blood supplied the PBMCs. Amplified material comprised TCR beta CDR3 regions derived from RNA transcripts. Second-round multiplex PCR came after first-round RT-PCR with HTBI primers. TCRdb reprocessed the multiplex PCR reads with MiXCR, giving one entry per CDR3 protein. There are over 450,000 distinct CDR3 sequences in the sample; approximately 15% occur only once, and about a tenth lies in the top ten. Study findings and constraints: Among expanded thyroid clonotypes above 0.001 frequency, most also occurred in blood.

The receptor's source is a woman in her twenties or thirties with Graves' ophthalmopathy. The V gene is TRBV28, the J gene TRBJ1-5; no reliable D call. The sequenced sample was blood. The CDR3 region is CASSLLSTPWAPQHF. Written as DNA, the CDR3 is TGTGCCAGCAGTTTATTATCCACTCCCTGGGCGCCCCAGCATTTT. Based on the CDR3 plus reference TRBV28 and TRBJ1-5, the full variable domain is DVKVTQSSRYLVKRTGEKVFLECVQDMDHENMFWYRQDPGLGLRLIYFSYDVKMKEKGDIPEGYSVSREKKERFSLILESASTNQTSMYLCASSLLSTPWAPQHFGDGTRLSIL.